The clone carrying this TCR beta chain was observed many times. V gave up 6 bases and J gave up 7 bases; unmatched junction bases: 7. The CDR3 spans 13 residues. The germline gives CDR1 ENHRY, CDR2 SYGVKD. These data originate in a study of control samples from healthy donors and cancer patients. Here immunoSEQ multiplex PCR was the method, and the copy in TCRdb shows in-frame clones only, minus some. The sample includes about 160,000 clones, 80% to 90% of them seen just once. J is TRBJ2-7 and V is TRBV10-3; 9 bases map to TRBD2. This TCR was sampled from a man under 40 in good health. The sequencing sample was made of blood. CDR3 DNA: TGTGCCATCAGCCCGACTAGCGGAGGGGAGCAGTACTTC. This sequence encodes CAISPTSGGEQYF.